The 5 T cell receptor beta chains below come from one sample, sequenced in a study of blood T cell repertoires in COVID-19. TCRdb's copy holds only in-frame clones and misses some; the assay was immunoSEQ multiplex PCR. Of tens of thousands of clones in the sample, roughly nine tenths are singletons; the top ten hold around 0.41%. The material sequenced was peripheral blood. These receptors were collected from a human donor in a cohort sampled during active COVID-19.

This clone was detected only a few times. This rearrangement joins TRBV7-9 to TRBJ1-3; no clear D. This CDR3 spans 15 amino acids. V was clipped by 7 bases and J by 0 bases, with 13 bases between them. CDR1 is SEHNR and CDR2 is FQNEAQ in the germline V gene (reference sequence). CDR3 nucleotide sequence: TGTGCCAGCAACGACGGACGGGACTCTGGAAACACCATATATTTT. Protein product: CASNDGRDSGNTIYF.

The V call is TRBV3-1 (or the pseudogene TRBV3-2), the J call TRBJ1-6; perhaps TRBD1 as D (6 bases). Germline V gives CDR1 LGHDT, CDR2 YNNKEL (reference sequence). The V gene lost 4 bases and the J gene lost 7 bases, with 17 bases spanning the gap. CDR3 length equals 16 residues. In DNA, the CDR3 is TGTGCCAGCAGCCGCCTAACAGGGTCGGTAAATTCACCCCTCCACTTT. Its protein product is CASSRLTGSVNSPLHF.

As DNA, the CDR3 is TGTGCCAGCAGCAATGATGTTCGGGGGAGCAATCAGCCCCAGCATTTT. Encoded protein: CASSNDVRGSNQPQHF. V usage is TRBV7-8 and J usage is TRBJ1-5; possibly TRBD1 for D (5 bases). Germline V lookup: CDR1 SGHVS, CDR2 FQNEAQ. Trimming stripped 5 bases from V and 1 base from J, with 15 bases between. This CDR3 has 16 amino acids.

This clone was counted a single time. The rearrangement uses TRBV18 and TRBJ2-1; D uncertain. The germline V gene encodes CDR1 KGHSH and CDR2 LQKENI. Trimming left V 0 bases short and J 3 bases short, with 6 bases between. The CDR3 runs 14 residues. The CDR3 DNA follows: TGTGCCAGCTCACCACCGACTGACTACAATGAGCAGTTCTTC. This sequence encodes CASSPPTDYNEQFF.

The rearrangement uses TRBV27 and TRBJ2-7, with 8 positions matching TRBD2. The CDR3 is 18 residues long. Losses at the gene ends were 4 bases for V and 0 bases for J; bases not matched to a gene: 14. Germline V gives CDR1 MNHEY, CDR2 SMNVEV (reference sequence). The CDR3 DNA follows: TGTGCCAGCAGTTCTCAAACACACGCGGGGGGAATCTCCTACGAGCAGTACTTC. Amino acids: CASSSQTHAGGISYEQYF.